This is a list of T cell receptor beta chains from one sample in a study of blood T cells in healthy people across ages. MiXCR, applied by TCRdb to the 5' RACE reads, yields one record per CDR3 protein. The table records around 1,000,000 distinct CDR3 sequences, 35% to 40% of them present only once. Material for sequencing was blood. The receptors were sampled from a young man in good health. The CDR3 runs from the conserved cysteine through the conserved F or W. The D gene is left open where the match is weak. Some rows have no size entry. The others give once, few or many, or a class for an expanded clone.

abundance: many
v_gene: TRBV4-1
d_gene: NA
j_gene: TRBJ2-7
CDR3aa: CASSLGEGYEQYF
CDR3nt: TGCGCCAGCAGCCTCGGTGAGGGCTACGAGCAGTACTTC

abundance: NA
v_gene: TRBV29-1
d_gene: TRBD1
j_gene: TRBJ2-3
CDR3aa: CSVEDEGAMTQYF
CDR3nt: TGCAGCGTTGAAGATGAGGGGGCCATGACGCAGTATTTT

abundance: NA
v_gene: TRBV19
d_gene: TRBD1
j_gene: TRBJ1-5
CDR3aa: CASQIYGDRGVQPQHF
CDR3nt: TGTGCCAGCCAAATTTACGGGGACAGGGGGGTTCAGCCCCAGCATTTT

abundance: NA
v_gene: TRBV6-5
d_gene: NA
j_gene: TRBJ1-2
CDR3aa: CASSPALGLPNYGYTF
CDR3nt: TGTGCCAGCAGCCCCGCCTTAGGGCTTCCCAACTATGGCTACACCTTC

abundance: NA
v_gene: TRBV27
d_gene: TRBD1
j_gene: TRBJ2-2
CDR3aa: CASSLLQGAHTGELFF
CDR3nt: TGTGCCAGCAGCCTCTTACAGGGGGCCCACACCGGGGAGCTGTTTTTT

abundance: few
v_gene: TRBV7-2
d_gene: NA
j_gene: TRBJ1-2
CDR3aa: CASSFIGTSFYGYTF
CDR3nt: TGTGCCAGCAGCTTTATAGGGACGTCCTTCTATGGCTACACCTTC

abundance: NA
v_gene: TRBV12-3/TRBV12-4
d_gene: NA
j_gene: TRBJ2-7
CDR3aa: CASSKEGPYEQYF
CDR3nt: TGTGCCAGCAGTAAGGAGGGACCCTACGAGCAGTACTTC

abundance: NA
v_gene: TRBV27
d_gene: TRBD1
j_gene: TRBJ2-3
CDR3aa: CASSLPGQGGFTDTQYF
CDR3nt: TGTGCCAGCAGCCTACCGGGACAGGGGGGCTTCACAGATACGCAGTATTTT

abundance: many
v_gene: TRBV5-6
d_gene: TRBD1
j_gene: TRBJ1-2
CDR3aa: CASSIEGQGAYYGYTF
CDR3nt: TGTGCCAGCAGCATCGAAGGACAGGGGGCCTACTATGGCTACACCTTC

abundance: few
v_gene: TRBV2
d_gene: NA
j_gene: TRBJ2-4
CDR3aa: CASMGRGIQYF
CDR3nt: TGTGCCAGCATGGGGAGGGGGATTCAGTACTTC

abundance: NA
v_gene: TRBV29-1
d_gene: TRBD1
j_gene: TRBJ2-4
CDR3aa: CSVDGQGSGNTQYF
CDR3nt: TGCAGCGTTGACGGACAGGGGTCTGGGAACACTCAGTACTTC

abundance: many
v_gene: TRBV2
d_gene: NA
j_gene: TRBJ2-5
CDR3aa: CASRQGRETQYF
CDR3nt: TGTGCCAGCAGACAGGGTAGAGAGACCCAGTACTTC

abundance: NA
v_gene: TRBV24-1
d_gene: NA
j_gene: TRBJ2-1
CDR3aa: CATSDFPNEQFF
CDR3nt: TGTGCCACCAGTGATTTCCCCAATGAGCAGTTCTTC

abundance: NA
v_gene: TRBV20-1
d_gene: TRBD1
j_gene: TRBJ2-1
CDR3aa: CSAHRGVSYNEQFF
CDR3nt: TGCAGTGCTCACAGGGGAGTGTCCTACAATGAGCAGTTCTTC

abundance: NA
v_gene: TRBV5-1
d_gene: NA
j_gene: TRBJ2-5
CDR3aa: CASSLAGGTYQETQYF
CDR3nt: TGCGCCAGCAGCTTGGCCGGGGGTACCTACCAAGAGACCCAGTACTTC

abundance: NA
v_gene: TRBV6-5
d_gene: TRBD2
j_gene: TRBJ2-1
CDR3aa: CASSPGLAYEQFF
CDR3nt: TGTGCCAGCAGCCCCGGACTAGCGTATGAGCAGTTCTTC

abundance: many
v_gene: TRBV25-1
d_gene: NA
j_gene: TRBJ1-4
CDR3aa: CASSESRVTNEKLFF
CDR3nt: TGTGCCAGCAGTGAATCAAGGGTAACTAATGAAAAACTGTTTTTT

abundance: many
v_gene: TRBV12-3/TRBV12-4
d_gene: NA
j_gene: TRBJ1-2
CDR3aa: CASSPDRIEGYTF
CDR3nt: TGTGCCAGCAGTCCCGACAGAATCGAGGGCTACACCTTC

abundance: few
v_gene: TRBV9
d_gene: NA
j_gene: TRBJ1-1
CDR3aa: CASSVQTGNTEAFF
CDR3nt: TGTGCCAGCAGCGTACAGACAGGGAACACTGAAGCTTTCTTT

abundance: once
v_gene: TRBV5-6
d_gene: NA
j_gene: TRBJ2-1
CDR3aa: CASSSVLRGHNEQFF
CDR3nt: TGTGCCAGCAGCTCCGTTTTGCGGGGCCACAATGAGCAGTTCTTC

abundance: NA
v_gene: TRBV6-2/TRBV6-3
d_gene: NA
j_gene: TRBJ2-2
CDR3aa: CASSYFSTGELFF
CDR3nt: TGTGCCAGCAGTTACTTCAGCACCGGGGAGCTGTTTTTT

abundance: NA
v_gene: TRBV4-1
d_gene: TRBD2
j_gene: TRBJ2-3
CDR3aa: CASSQVALAGASGDTQYF
CDR3nt: TGCGCCAGCAGCCAAGTTGCTCTAGCGGGGGCCTCGGGGGATACGCAGTATTTT

abundance: NA
v_gene: TRBV6-2/TRBV6-3
d_gene: NA
j_gene: TRBJ2-5
CDR3aa: CASSVLRGPVEQYF
CDR3nt: TGTGCCAGCAGTGTCCTCCGGGGGCCCGTTGAGCAGTACTTC

abundance: NA
v_gene: TRBV2
d_gene: NA
j_gene: TRBJ2-1
CDR3aa: CASTFFSYNEQFF
CDR3nt: TGTGCCAGCACCTTTTTTTCCTACAATGAGCAGTTCTTC

abundance: NA
v_gene: TRBV5-1
d_gene: TRBD1
j_gene: TRBJ1-1
CDR3aa: CASSLGRDRGRLGNTEAFF
CDR3nt: TGCGCCAGCAGCTTGGGCCGGGACAGGGGTCGGCTGGGGAACACTGAAGCTTTCTTT

abundance: many
v_gene: TRBV4-3
d_gene: NA
j_gene: TRBJ1-4
CDR3aa: CASSQDLGTSATNEKLFF
CDR3nt: TGCGCCAGCAGCCAAGATCTTGGGACTTCTGCAACTAATGAAAAACTGTTTTTT

abundance: few
v_gene: TRBV27
d_gene: NA
j_gene: TRBJ1-1
CDR3aa: CASSIQGNAEAFF
CDR3nt: TGTGCCAGCAGTATCCAAGGGAACGCTGAAGCTTTCTTT

abundance: many
v_gene: TRBV4-3
d_gene: NA
j_gene: TRBJ1-2
CDR3aa: CASSQDPNYGYTF
CDR3nt: TGCGCCAGCAGCCAAGATCCGAACTATGGCTACACCTTC

abundance: NA
v_gene: TRBV9
d_gene: NA
j_gene: TRBJ1-4
CDR3aa: CASSGPGRINEKLFF
CDR3nt: TGTGCCAGCAGCGGCCCGGGACGGATTAATGAAAAACTGTTTTTT

abundance: few
v_gene: TRBV7-2
d_gene: NA
j_gene: TRBJ2-5
CDR3aa: CASSLGGGPGEQYF
CDR3nt: TGTGCCAGCAGCTTGGGTGGGGGGCCGGGAGAGCAGTACTTC

abundance: NA
v_gene: TRBV29-1
d_gene: NA
j_gene: TRBJ2-3
CDR3aa: CSARSLQGSTDTQYF
CDR3nt: TGCAGCGCCCGGTCTTTACAGGGTAGCACAGATACGCAGTATTTT

abundance: NA
v_gene: TRBV11-2
d_gene: NA
j_gene: TRBJ1-1
CDR3aa: CASRRRERTLNTEAFF
CDR3nt: TGTGCCAGCAGACGGAGAGAAAGGACATTGAACACTGAAGCTTTCTTT

abundance: NA
v_gene: TRBV7-2
d_gene: NA
j_gene: TRBJ1-1
CDR3aa: CASSLARGGEAFF
CDR3nt: TGTGCCAGCAGCTTAGCGAGGGGAGGGGAAGCTTTCTTT

abundance: NA
v_gene: TRBV7-9
d_gene: NA
j_gene: TRBJ1-6
CDR3aa: CASSLEVREIGSPLHF
CDR3nt: TGTGCCAGCAGCTTAGAGGTCAGGGAAATCGGTTCACCCCTCCACTTT

abundance: NA
v_gene: TRBV7-2
d_gene: NA
j_gene: TRBJ2-1
CDR3aa: CASSSWTDEQFF
CDR3nt: TGTGCCAGCAGCTCCTGGACAGATGAGCAGTTCTTC